A selection of T cell receptor beta chains follows, all from one sample in a study of beta chain features in type 1 diabetes. The table came from immunoSEQ multiplex PCR; TCRdb's copy has only in-frame clones and leaves some out. Among around 300,000 clones listed, roughly 8% were seen once. The source material was central memory CD4+ T cells from blood. Receptors originate from a woman between 18 and 29 years old in good health. Both conserved end residues are part of each CDR3. The D gene is left open where the match is weak. The size field is filled for only some rows; it gives once, few, many or a size class.

V,size,J,D,CDR3,DNA
TRBV7-7,-,TRBJ2-5,TRBD1,CASSVGQDGETQYF,TGTGCCAGCAGCGTTGGACAGGACGGGGAGACCCAGTACTTC
TRBV7-9,few,TRBJ2-1,-,CASSRIRTGYNEQFF,TGTGCCAGCAGCCGCATAAGAACAGGGTACAATGAGCAGTTCTTC
TRBV7-9,few,TRBJ1-2,-,CASSLGQSYGYTF,TGTGCCAGCAGCTTAGGGCAGTCCTATGGCTACACCTTC
TRBV7-2,-,TRBJ2-1,TRBD2,CASSLASGEYNEQFF,TGTGCCAGCAGCTTGGCTAGCGGGGAATACAATGAGCAGTTCTTC
TRBV2,-,TRBJ2-5,-,CASSARLDAETQYF,TGTGCCAGCAGTGCTCGGCTAGATGCGGAGACCCAGTACTTC
TRBV4-3,few,TRBJ2-5,-,CASSHRRAGETQYF,TGCGCCAGCAGCCACCGAAGGGCAGGAGAGACCCAGTACTTC
TRBV5-1,few,TRBJ2-3,TRBD1,CASSLEPGTGFYTDTQYF,TGCGCCAGCAGCCTTGAACCCGGGACAGGCTTCTACACAGATACGCAGTATTTT
TRBV18,-,TRBJ1-5,-,CASSPGFADQPQHF,TGTGCCAGCTCACCAGGGTTCGCCGATCAGCCCCAGCATTTT
TRBV7-9,many,TRBJ2-1,-,CASSLEAGKIKQFF,TGTGCCAGCAGCTTAGAGGCAGGTAAAATCAAGCAGTTCTTC
TRBV6-6,-,TRBJ2-1,-,CASSGQGAYNEQFF,TGTGCCAGCAGTGGTCAGGGAGCCTACAATGAGCAGTTCTTC
TRBV19,few,TRBJ2-1,-,CAKNEQFF,TGTGCCAAAAATGAGCAGTTCTTC
TRBV19,-,TRBJ1-4,-,CASSMDLARTYEKLFF,TGTGCCAGTAGTATGGATCTTGCGAGAACCTATGAAAAACTGTTTTTT